A single T cell receptor (beta chain) is shown here with its context. The data originate from a study of cytomegalovirus exposure and HLA in healthy donors. 60 Vbeta and 13 Jbeta primers were used in PCR. The data were produced by immunoSEQ multiplex PCR, yet TCRdb's version contains in-frame clones alone and is incomplete. The table records approximately 110,000 clones, roughly 66% of them present only once. The CDR3 covers 13 residues. Germline V CDR1 and CDR2: SEHNR, FQNEAQ (reference sequence). The V gene lost 2 bases and the J gene lost 6 bases, with 8 bases spanning the gap. This clonotype was obtained from a man aged 55 to 69 in good health and CMV-seropositive. The specimen sequenced was PBMCs. This chain joins TRBV7-9 and TRBJ2-1, with D maybe TRBD2 (5 bases). The CDR3 DNA reads as TGTGCCAGCAGCTTATCCGCGGGCAATGAGCAGTTCTTC. It codes for CASSLSAGNEQFF.